A single sample is the source of the 27 T cell receptor beta chains below, sequenced in a study of cytomegalovirus exposure and HLA in healthy donors. Primers: 60 Vbeta forward and 13 Jbeta reverse. Profiling relied on immunoSEQ multiplex PCR, and the TCRdb table lists in-frame clones only, not all of them. The sample has approximately 140,000 clones, 60% to 85% seen once. The specimen was PBMCs. The receptor set was obtained from a woman between 18 and 29 years old in good health and CMV-seronegative.

A single count supports this clone. This chain connects TRBV19 to TRBJ1-1, with unresolved D. Trimming took 1 base from V and 4 from J, leaving 7 bases between them. Germline CDR1 and CDR2: LNHDA and SQIVND (reference sequence). The CDR3 is 13 residues long. The CDR3 is CASSIGGLTEAFF. Written as DNA, the CDR3 is TGTGCCAGTAGTATAGGAGGTCTCACTGAAGCTTTCTTT. Variable domain in full (rest from reference TRBV19 and TRBJ1-1): DGGITQSPKYLFRKEGQNVTLSCEQNLNHDAMYWYRQDPGQGLRLIYYSQIVNDFQKGDIAEGYSVSREKKESFPLTVTSAQKNPTAFYLCASSIGGLTEAFFGQGTRLTVV.

This chain connects TRBV9 to TRBJ2-1, with 9 bases aligning to TRBD1. Unmatched junction bases numbered 11, after V lost 4 bases and J lost 0 bases. The CDR3 totals 18 residues. CDR1 is SGDLS and CDR2 is YYNGEE in the germline V gene. The CDR3: CASSSRQGVFLSYNEQFF. CDR3 nucleotides: TGTGCCAGCAGCTCCAGACAGGGGGTTTTTCTCTCCTACAATGAGCAGTTCTTC.

V and J are TRBV18 and TRBJ2-7; 10 bases are shared with TRBD1. The CDR3 length is 15 residues. The germline CDR1 and CDR2 sequences are KGHSH and LQKENI. V dropped 6 bases and J dropped 7; count of bases not matched to a gene: 12. The CDR3: CASSPGQGLLMEQYF. The CDR3 region has the DNA TGTGCCAGCTCCCCGGGACAGGGGCTCCTCATGGAGCAGTACTTC.

The chain is built from TRBV6-6 and TRBJ1-5, with D maybe TRBD1 (5 bases). Germline V gene lookup returns CDR1 MNHNY and CDR2 SVGAGI (reference sequence). V was pared by 4 bases and J by 0 bases, with 7 bases between. The CDR3 is made up of 14 amino acids. CDR3 nucleotides: TGTGCCAGCAGTTGGGGGGATAGCAATCAGCCCCAGCATTTT. This sequence encodes CASSWGDSNQPQHF.

The genes are TRBV5-1 and TRBJ2-1; TRBD2 agrees at 7 bases. Germline V CDR1 and CDR2: SGHRS, YFSETQ. Germline trimming cut 5 bases from V and 3 bases from J; bases unmatched to any gene: 8. The CDR3 runs to 15 residues. The CDR3 sequence is CASREEGGVYNEQFF. The CDR3 DNA reads as TGCGCCAGCAGGGAGGAGGGAGGGGTCTACAATGAGCAGTTCTTC.

This clone was counted only a few times. The chain uses TRBV23-1 and TRBJ2-1; a weak D match, TRBD2 (6 bases). TRBV23-1 carries the ORF label, with uncertain function. Trimming cost V 3 bases and J 2 bases, with 17 bases left between them. The CDR3 loop spans 17 amino acids. DNA of the CDR3: TGCGCCAGCAGTCACCCGAGTGACGGGGGTCCCTACAATGAGCAGTTCTTC. Translation: CASSHPSDGGPYNEQFF.

The J gene is TRBJ1-1, the V gene TRBV5-1; TRBD1 is a possible D gene (5 bases). The V gene's germline CDR1 is SGHRS and CDR2 YFSETQ. The CDR3 covers 13 residues. V gave up 8 bases and J gave up 0 bases, with 11 bases separating them. The CDR3 spells CASSGNMNTEAFF. Here the CDR3 DNA reads TGCGCCAGTTCAGGGAATATGAACACTGAAGCTTTCTTT.

This chain's CDR3 is CASSLVITRGIETQYF. For the CDR3, the DNA is TGTGCCAGCAGCTTAGTTATCACGAGGGGGATTGAGACCCAGTACTTC. The chain joins TRBV7-9 to TRBJ2-5, with a tentative D call TRBD1 (6 bases). The CDR3 is made up of 16 amino acids. Trimming removed 1 base from V and 5 bases from J, with 17 bases in between. Germline V gene sequence: CDR1 SEHNR, CDR2 FQNEAQ (reference sequence).

The rearrangement uses TRBV11-3 and TRBJ2-1; 7 nucleotides line up with TRBD2. CDR1 and CDR2 from the germline V gene are SGHNT and YENEEA. Trimming took 5 bases from V and 6 from J; bases not matched to a gene: 10. The CDR3 runs 15 residues. The CDR3 reads CASSPGGESGNEQFF. The CDR3 DNA follows: TGTGCCAGCAGCCCTGGGGGGGAGAGCGGCAATGAGCAGTTCTTC.

The rearrangement links TRBV6-5 to TRBJ1-2, with D possibly being TRBD1 (6 bases). CDR3 size: 15 residues. Germline V lookup: CDR1 MNHEY, CDR2 SVGAGI. The V and J ends lost 1 base and 0 bases respectively, with 9 bases between them. Here the CDR3 reads CASSYFRGPNYGYTF. CDR3 DNA sequence: TGTGCCAGCAGTTACTTCAGGGGACCTAACTATGGCTACACCTTC.

The CDR3 nucleotides read TGTGCCAGCCTCGATAGGGCAGGGAATTACAATGAGCAGTTCTTC. This codes for CASLDRAGNYNEQFF. The rearrangement uses TRBV7-9 and TRBJ2-1, with D perhaps TRBD1 (5 bases). V lost 8 bases and J 4 bases, leaving 18 bases between the germline ends. Germline values: CDR1 SEHNR, CDR2 FQNEAQ (reference sequence). The CDR3 runs 15 residues.

In nucleotides, the CDR3 is TGTGCCAGCAGCTTCTGGACAGGGGGCTGGGGCACAGATACGCAGTATTTT. Its translation is CASSFWTGGWGTDTQYF. The chain is built from TRBV5-4 and TRBJ2-3, with 11 nucleotides matching TRBD1. The length of the CDR3 is 17 residues. Trimming took 2 bases from V and 1 from J; bases not matched to a gene: 6. CDR1 is SGHNT and CDR2 is YYREEE in the germline V gene (reference sequence).

The CDR3 loop reads CASARASYNEQFF. Here the CDR3 DNA reads TGCGCCAGCGCCAGGGCCAGCTACAATGAGCAGTTCTTC. The chain employs TRBV5-1 and TRBJ2-1; tentatively, D is TRBD1 (5 bases). The V end lost 7 bases, the J end lost 3 bases, and 11 bases lay between the germline ends. Germline-derived CDR1 and CDR2 are SGHRS and YFSETQ. This CDR3 has 13 residues.

The V gene is TRBV6-1, the J gene TRBJ1-5, with 7 positions matching TRBD1. The CDR3 has 15 residues. From germline, CDR1 is MNHNS and CDR2 SASEGT. Trimming cost V 2 bases and J 4 bases; bases outside gene matches: 5. The CDR3 DNA reads as TGTGCCAGCAGTGAAACCAGACAGGGTAATCAGCCCCAGCATTTT. Translation gives CASSETRQGNQPQHF.

The chain has TRBV5-1 and TRBJ2-1; 11 bases are a match to TRBD2. With V trimmed by 7 bases and J by 9 bases, 6 bases remained unmatched. Per the germline V gene, CDR1 is SGHRS and CDR2 is YFSETQ. CDR3 length: 13 residues. CDR3 loop: CASGPSGRSEQFF. In DNA form, the CDR3 reads TGCGCCAGCGGACCTAGCGGGAGGAGTGAGCAGTTCTTC.

A few counts support this clone. This chain joins TRBV7-9 and TRBJ2-7; D perhaps matches TRBD1 (5 bases). Germline V gene sequence: CDR1 SEHNR, CDR2 FQNEAQ (reference sequence). The CDR3 runs to 13 residues. The germline V and J ends were trimmed by 1 base and 6 bases, with 10 bases remaining between them. CDR3 coding DNA: TGTGCCAGCAGCTTAGAACAGGCAGGCGAGCAGTACTTC. It translates to CASSLEQAGEQYF.

The chain couples TRBV4-2 to TRBJ2-7; 14 bases fit TRBD2. This CDR3 spans 19 amino acids. CDR1 is LGHNA and CDR2 is YNFKEQ in the germline V gene. V lost 4 bases and J lost 0; bases outside the gene matches: 11. The CDR3 nucleotides read TGTGCCAGCAGCCGACCTACCGGGACTAGCGGGAGCGGCTCCTACGAGCAGTACTTC. It encodes CASSRPTGTSGSGSYEQYF.

Here the CDR3 reads CASSPTGGQHYGYTF. DNA for the CDR3: TGTGCCAGCAGCCCTACCGGGGGACAGCACTATGGCTACACCTTC. V and J are TRBV4-2 and TRBJ1-2; 7 nucleotides match TRBD1. There are 15 residues in the CDR3. Germline lookup yields CDR1 LGHNA and CDR2 YNFKEQ. V was pared by 4 bases and J by 3 bases, with 8 bases of the junction left unmatched.

The chain links TRBV19 to TRBJ2-1; D unclear. Trimming shortened V by 7 bases and J by 0 bases, and 7 bases separated the two germline ends. The length of the CDR3 is 13 residues. Per germline, CDR1 LNHDA and CDR2 SQIVND (reference sequence). The CDR3 sequence is CASTPSSYNEQFF. CDR3 bases: TGTGCCAGTACCCCTAGCTCCTACAATGAGCAGTTCTTC.

The chain couples TRBV30 to TRBJ1-4; maybe TRBD1 (6 bases). The CDR3 has 14 amino acids. The V end lost 3 bases, the J end lost 7 bases, and 15 bases lay between the germline ends. CDR1 GTSNPN and CDR2 SVGIG come from the germline V gene (reference sequence). CDR3 sequence (DNA): TGTGCCTGGAGCCTCCCGGGACATTCTGAAAAACTGTTTTTT. This encodes CAWSLPGHSEKLFF.

This chain joins TRBV27 and TRBJ1-2, with 7 bases lining up with TRBD1. Germline CDR1 is MNHEY and CDR2 is SMNVEV (reference sequence). Trimming took 6 bases from V and 5 from J; bases not matched to a gene: 12. The length of the CDR3 is 15 residues. The CDR3 sequence is CASRSLGTAEYGYTF. CDR3 nucleotides: TGTGCCAGCAGATCCTTAGGGACAGCGGAATATGGCTACACCTTC.

The gene calls are TRBV27 and TRBJ2-1; 7 positions match TRBD2. CDR1 and CDR2 from the germline V gene are MNHEY and SMNVEV (reference sequence). The CDR3 loop spans 14 amino acids. V shed 7 bases and J 1 base; nucleotides not matched to a gene: 4. The CDR3 loop is CASKRAGSYNEQFF. CDR3 coding DNA: TGTGCCAGCAAGCGAGCGGGGTCCTACAATGAGCAGTTCTTC.

This sequence joins TRBV6-1 and TRBJ1-5; TRBD1 matches at 8 bases. Germline V gives CDR1 MNHNS, CDR2 SASEGT. V shed 11 bases and J 3 bases; nucleotides not matched to a gene: 9. There are 14 residues in the CDR3. The CDR3 spells CACSGGIINQPQHF. The CDR3 DNA follows: TGTGCCTGTTCAGGGGGCATAATCAATCAGCCCCAGCATTTT.

V and J are TRBV11-1 and TRBJ2-1; 8 bases are a match to TRBD1. The CDR3 has 17 amino acids. Germline V gene lookup returns CDR1 SGHAT and CDR2 FQDESV (reference sequence). J gave up 0 bases and V 4 bases, and 8 bases lay outside the gene matches. In DNA, the CDR3 is TGTGCCAGCAGCTCCCCTCGGACAGGGATCTCCTACAATGAGCAGTTCTTC. Translating it yields CASSSPRTGISYNEQFF.

V gene TRBV10-2 combines with J gene TRBJ1-1; D perhaps matches TRBD1 (6 bases). Per germline, CDR1 WSHSY and CDR2 SAAADI. This CDR3 comprises 13 residues. With 8 bases removed from V and 6 bases from J, the gap between germline ends came to 16 bases. The CDR3 loop reads CASGRQVGPEAFF. The CDR3 nucleotides are TGCGCCAGCGGTAGACAGGTGGGTCCTGAAGCTTTCTTT.

The chain recombines TRBV5-1 with TRBJ2-3; 9 bases align to TRBD2. CDR1 SGHRS and CDR2 YFSETQ come from the germline V gene. J lost 1 base, V lost 7 bases, and 4 bases had no gene match. The CDR3 consists of 14 residues. CDR3 nucleotide sequence: TGCGCCAGCTCCTGGACTAGCGGCACAGATACGCAGTATTTT. This codes for CASSWTSGTDTQYF.

Note on this clone: Distinct nucleotide sequences in the sample also encode this CDR3. This chain links TRBV6-5 with TRBJ2-3; no reliable D call. V lost 5 bases to trimming and J lost 0 bases, with 3 bases between them. The CDR3 covers 12 residues. Germline loops: CDR1 MNHEY, CDR2 SVGAGI. CDR3 DNA: TGTGCCAGCAGTAGCAGCACAGATACGCAGTATTTT. Residues: CASSSSTDTQYF.